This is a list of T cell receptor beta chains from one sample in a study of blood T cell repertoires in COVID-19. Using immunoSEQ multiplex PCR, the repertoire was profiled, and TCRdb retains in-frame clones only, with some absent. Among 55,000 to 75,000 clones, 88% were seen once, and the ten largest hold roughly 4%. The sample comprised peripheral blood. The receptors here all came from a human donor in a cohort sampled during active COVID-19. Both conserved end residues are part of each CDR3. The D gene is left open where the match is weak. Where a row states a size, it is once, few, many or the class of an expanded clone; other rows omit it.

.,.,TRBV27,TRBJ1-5,CASSLLPGNQPQHF,TGTGCCAGCAGTTTGTTGCCAGGTAATCAGCCCCAGCATTTT
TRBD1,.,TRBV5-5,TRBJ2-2,CASSLIPGQGNTGELFF,TGTGCCAGCAGCCTAATTCCGGGACAGGGGAACACCGGGGAGCTGTTTTTT
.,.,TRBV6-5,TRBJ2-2,CASHFRNTGELFF,TGTGCCAGCCACTTCCGTAATACCGGGGAGCTGTTTTTT
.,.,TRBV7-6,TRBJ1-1,CASSPSPGGTNTEAFF,TGTGCCAGCAGCCCATCCCCTGGCGGGACGAACACTGAAGCTTTCTTT
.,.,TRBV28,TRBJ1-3,CASSHPRRTGFGNTIYF,TGTGCCAGCAGCCACCCTCGCCGGACGGGGTTTGGAAACACCATATATTTT
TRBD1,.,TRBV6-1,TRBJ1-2,CASSDWTGGEGYTF,TGTGCCAGCAGTGATTGGACAGGGGGTGAAGGCTACACCTTC
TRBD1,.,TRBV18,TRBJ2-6,CASSPLGDSHFSGANVLTF,TGTGCCAGCTCACCACTGGGGGACAGCCATTTCTCTGGGGCCAACGTCCTGACTTTC
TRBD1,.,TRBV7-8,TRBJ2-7,CASSLAGTGIYEQYF,TGTGCCAGCAGCTTAGCCGGGACAGGTATCTACGAGCAGTACTTC
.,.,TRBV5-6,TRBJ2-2,CASSLQGGSGELFF,TGTGCCAGCAGCCTTCAGGGTGGTTCGGGGGAGCTGTTTTTT
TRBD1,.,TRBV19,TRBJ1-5,CASSIDTGAFNQPQHF,TGTGCCAGTAGTATAGATACAGGGGCTTTCAATCAGCCCCAGCATTTT
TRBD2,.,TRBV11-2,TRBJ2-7,CASRRVAGAYEQYF,TGTGCCAGCAGGAGGGTAGCGGGGGCATACGAGCAGTACTTC
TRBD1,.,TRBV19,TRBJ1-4,CAIPGQGPLATNEKLFF,TGTGCCATCCCGGGACAGGGACCTCTTGCAACTAATGAAAAACTGTTTTTT
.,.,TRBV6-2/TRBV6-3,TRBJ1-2,CASSLVHDYGYTF,TGTGCCAGCAGTCTAGTGCACGACTATGGCTACACCTTC
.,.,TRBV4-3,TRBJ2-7,CASSQERGVFEQYF,TGCGCCAGCAGCCAAGAGAGAGGTGTATTCGAGCAGTACTTC
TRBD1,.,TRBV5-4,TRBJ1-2,CASSSTTGGFYGYTF,TGTGCCAGCAGCTCGACTACAGGGGGGTTCTATGGCTACACCTTC
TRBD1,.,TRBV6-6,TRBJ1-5,CASRLDRASNQPQHF,TGTGCCAGCAGACTCGACAGGGCAAGCAATCAGCCCCAGCATTTT
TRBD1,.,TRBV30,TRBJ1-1,CAWSVTGDTEAFF,TGTGCCTGGAGTGTTACAGGGGACACTGAAGCTTTCTTT
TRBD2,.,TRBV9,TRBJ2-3,CASSVAASGGGSTDTQYF,TGTGCCAGCAGCGTAGCGGCTAGCGGGGGGGGGAGCACAGATACGCAGTATTTT
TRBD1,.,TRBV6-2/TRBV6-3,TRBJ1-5,CASSYSSQGGKPQHF,TGTGCCAGCAGTTACTCGTCTCAGGGGGGAAAGCCCCAGCATTTT
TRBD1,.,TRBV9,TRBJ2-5,CASSGETGVGETQYF,TGTGCCAGCAGCGGGGAAACAGGGGTGGGGGAGACCCAGTACTTC
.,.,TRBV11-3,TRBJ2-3,CASSLTYRDTQYF,TGTGCCAGCAGCTTAACTTACAGGGATACGCAGTATTTT
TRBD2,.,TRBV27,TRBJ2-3,CASSSPPTSVTSTDTQYF,TGTGCCAGCAGTTCACCTCCTACTAGCGTAACTAGCACAGATACGCAGTATTTT
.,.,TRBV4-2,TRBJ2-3,CASSQDGAGGSTDTQYF,TGTGCCAGCAGCCAAGATGGAGCGGGCGGGAGCACAGATACGCAGTATTTT
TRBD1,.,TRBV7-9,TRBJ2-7,CASSFVTGDEQYF,TGTGCCAGCAGCTTTGTGACAGGGGACGAGCAGTACTTC
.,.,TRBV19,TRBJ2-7,CASSDRSGPWEQYF,TGTGCCAGTAGTGACAGAAGTGGACCTTGGGAGCAGTACTTC
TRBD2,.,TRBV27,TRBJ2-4,CASSYQAGFQNIQYF,TGTGCCAGCAGCTACCAAGCGGGATTCCAAAACATTCAGTACTTC
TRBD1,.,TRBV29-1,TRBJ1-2,CSVTKPTGGAEGYTF,TGCAGCGTTACCAAGCCGACAGGGGGCGCGGAGGGCTACACCTTC
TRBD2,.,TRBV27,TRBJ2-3,CASSLFSSGGARWADTQYF,TGTGCCAGCAGTTTATTTTCTAGCGGGGGGGCCCGTTGGGCAGATACGCAGTATTTT
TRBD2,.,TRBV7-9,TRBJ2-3,CASSFKRGGTDTQYF,TGTGCCAGCAGCTTTAAGCGGGGGGGCACAGATACGCAGTATTTT
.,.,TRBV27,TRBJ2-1,CASGPFNEQFF,TGTGCCAGCGGGCCGTTCAATGAGCAGTTCTTC
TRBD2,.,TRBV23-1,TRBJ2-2,CASSRNLRRQRGNTGELFF,TGCGCCAGCAGTCGGAATTTGCGTCGGCAGCGGGGGAACACCGGGGAGCTGTTTTTT
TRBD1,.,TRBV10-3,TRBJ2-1,CAISTGVGGNEQFF,TGTGCCATCAGTACAGGGGTTGGTGGGAATGAGCAGTTCTTC
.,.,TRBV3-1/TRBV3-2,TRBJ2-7,CASSQDFSDEQYF,TGTGCCAGCAGCCAAGATTTTTCGGACGAGCAGTACTTC
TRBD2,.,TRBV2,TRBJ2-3,CASSDPGLAQSRTDTQYF,TGTGCCAGCAGTGACCCGGGACTAGCGCAAAGTCGCACAGATACGCAGTATTTT
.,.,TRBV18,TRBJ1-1,CASSPFAEDTEAFF,TGTGCCAGCTCACCTTTTGCAGAGGACACTGAAGCTTTCTTT
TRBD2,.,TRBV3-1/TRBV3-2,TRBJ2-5,CASSTQGLASKTQYF,TGTGCCAGCTCAACCCAGGGACTAGCGTCAAAGACCCAGTACTTC
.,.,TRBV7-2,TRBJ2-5,CASKDREHEGETQYF,TGTGCCAGCAAAGACCGGGAGCACGAGGGAGAGACCCAGTACTTC
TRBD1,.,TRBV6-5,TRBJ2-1,CASELAGGHEQFF,TGTGCCAGCGAGTTGGCAGGGGGCCATGAGCAGTTCTTC
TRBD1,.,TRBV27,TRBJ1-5,CASSLTGARNQPQHF,TGTGCCAGCAGTTTAACAGGGGCCCGCAATCAGCCCCAGCATTTT
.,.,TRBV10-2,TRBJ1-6,CASSESSVYNSPLHF,TGCGCCAGCAGTGAATCTTCCGTATATAATTCACCCCTCCACTTT
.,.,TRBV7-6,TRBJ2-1,CASSPYIGSANEQFF,TGTGCCAGCAGCCCCTACATCGGGAGTGCTAATGAGCAGTTCTTC
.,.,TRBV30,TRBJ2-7,CAWSEALESYEQYF,TGTGCCTGGAGTGAAGCGCTGGAGTCCTACGAGCAGTACTTC
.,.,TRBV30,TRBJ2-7,CAWSRRGAWTYEQYF,TGTGCCTGGAGTCGACGGGGGGCGTGGACCTACGAGCAGTACTTC
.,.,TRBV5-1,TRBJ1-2,CASSGSGGIYGYTF,TGCGCCAGCAGCGGGTCTGGGGGGATATATGGCTACACCTTC
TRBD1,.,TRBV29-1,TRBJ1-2,CSVYTTGSLYGYTF,TGCAGCGTATACACGACAGGGTCTCTATATGGCTACACCTTC
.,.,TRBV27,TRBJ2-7,CASSSAYEQYF,TGTGCCAGCAGTTCTGCCTACGAGCAGTACTTC
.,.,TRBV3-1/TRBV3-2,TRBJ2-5,CASSHPGGSETQYF,TGTGCCAGCAGCCACCCAGGTGGCTCAGAGACCCAGTACTTC
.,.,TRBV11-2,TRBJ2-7,CASSLAWDTFYEQYF,TGTGCCAGCAGCTTAGCATGGGACACCTTTTACGAGCAGTACTTC
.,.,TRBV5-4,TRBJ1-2,CASSRQDTNGYTF,TGTGCCAGCAGCCGACAGGACACCAATGGCTACACCTTC
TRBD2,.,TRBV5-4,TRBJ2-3,CASSLKRETLTDTQYF,TGTGCCAGCAGCCTAAAGCGGGAGACCCTCACAGATACGCAGTATTTT
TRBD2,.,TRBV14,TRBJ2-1,CASSQVGLAGKFF,TGTGCCAGCAGCCAAGTCGGACTAGCGGGAAAGTTCTTC
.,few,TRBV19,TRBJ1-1,CASSSLPGTMNTEAFF,TGTGCCAGTAGTTCCCTCCCCGGGACAATGAACACTGAAGCTTTCTTT
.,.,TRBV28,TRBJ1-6,CASSHQGRGGNSPLHF,TGTGCCAGCAGCCACCAAGGTCGGGGAGGCAATTCACCCCTCCACTTT